What follows are 25 T cell receptor beta chains derived from one specimen sequenced in a study of early T cells in non-severe SARS-CoV-2 infection. A single record per CDR3 protein comes from TCRdb applying MiXCR to the 5' RACE reads. The sample has around 58,000 distinct CDR3 sequences, more than 4% seen once. Input material: whole blood. These TCRs come from an adult who was a healthcare worker with PCR-confirmed SARS-CoV-2 infection or an uninfected control (not recorded which).

The chain uses TRBV20-1 and TRBJ2-7; no clear D. V lost 0 bases and J lost 4, with 16 bases in between. Per germline, CDR1 DFQATT and CDR2 SNEGSKA (reference sequence). The CDR3 is 15 amino acids. CDR3 sequence: CSARERASVSYEQYF. The CDR3, as DNA: TGCAGTGCTAGAGAACGAGCAAGTGTCAGTTACGAGCAGTACTTC.

The V and J genes are TRBV10-2 and TRBJ2-7; D is unresolved. CDR1 is WSHSY, CDR2 SAAADI, per germline. Between the trimmed V and J ends, which lost 2 bases and 0 bases, there was a span of 11 bases. This CDR3 region has 15 residues. In DNA form, the CDR3 reads TGCGCCAGCAGTGAGACACTTGGCACCTCCTACGAGCAGTACTTC. Amino acid sequence: CASSETLGTSYEQYF.

This clonotype has at least ten counts. V is TRBV19 and J is TRBJ2-7, with 9 bases lining up with TRBD1. This CDR3 comprises 16 residues. Germline-derived CDR1 and CDR2 are LNHDA and SQIVND (reference sequence). Trimming cost V 4 bases and J 3 bases; bases outside gene matches: 10. CDR3 region: CASSSGQGTGFYEQYF. CDR3 coding DNA: TGTGCCAGTAGTAGCGGACAGGGGACGGGGTTCTACGAGCAGTACTTC.

CDR3 loop: CASSPGLPEYNEQFF. DNA for the CDR3: TGTGCCAGCTCACCAGGACTCCCGGAATACAATGAGCAGTTCTTC. V usage is TRBV18 and J usage is TRBJ2-1, with D possibly being TRBD2 (5 bases). Per germline, CDR1 KGHSH and CDR2 LQKENI. The ends were cut back, 2 bases at V and 4 bases at J, with 12 bases in the middle. The CDR3 contains 15 residues.

This clonotype has a handful of counts. The chain is built from TRBV2 and TRBJ2-7, with 8 bases aligning to TRBD2. V was pared by 6 bases and J by 12 bases, with 13 bases of the junction left unmatched. The CDR3 runs 13 residues. CDR1 and CDR2 from the germline V gene are SNHLY and FYNNEI. The CDR3: CASSLTSVRVLYF. CDR3 nucleotides: TGTGCCAGCAGCCTGACTAGCGTCCGGGTTTTGTACTTC.

This clonotype has a count of ten or more. It is unclear where the CDR3 begins or ends on the DNA, so no DNA is shown, and the CDR3 is as TCRdb lists it. The chain combines TRBV11-2 with TRBJ2-2; the D segment call TRBD2 is taken from the table without a DNA check. The CDR3 adds up to 20 amino acids, both ends counted. Per the germline V gene, CDR1 is SGHAT and CDR2 is FQNNGV. The CDR3 region is CACASSVVGWTSGSTGELFF.

This clonotype was seen at least ten times. The chain is built from TRBV4-3 and TRBJ2-7, with D unclear. This CDR3 contains 15 residues. Germline V gene data show CDR1 as LGHNA and CDR2 as YSLEER. Trimming shortened V by 0 bases and J by 1 base, and 10 bases separated the two germline ends. The CDR3, as DNA: TGCGCCAGCAGCCAAGATCAGTCAGGATCCTACGAGCAGTACTTC. This codes for CASSQDQSGSYEQYF.

This clonotype was seen at least ten times. The chain couples TRBV5-1 to TRBJ2-7; no reliable D call. In germline, CDR1 is SGHRS, CDR2 YFSETQ. Trimming removed 1 base from V and 0 bases from J, with 11 bases in between. The CDR3 runs 15 residues. CDR3 in amino acids: CASSLPSSSSYEQYF. The CDR3 coding sequence is TGCGCCAGCAGCTTGCCCAGTTCCAGCTCCTACGAGCAGTACTTC.

This clonotype was seen at least ten times. The chain combines TRBV10-3 with TRBJ2-7; 9 bases are a match to TRBD2. The junction had 11 bases not matched to a gene; V was cut back by 5 bases and J by 3 bases. The V gene's germline CDR1 is ENHRY and CDR2 SYGVKD. The CDR3 loop spans 16 amino acids. CDR3 region: CAISNSGASGIYEQYF. Here the CDR3 DNA reads TGTGCCATCAGTAACTCCGGGGCTAGCGGGATCTACGAGCAGTACTTC.

This clonotype was counted at least ten times. The rearrangement uses TRBV5-4 and TRBJ2-1, with 12 bases lining up with TRBD2. The germline V gene encodes CDR1 SGHNT and CDR2 YYREEE (reference sequence). J was trimmed by 6 bases and V by 4 bases; bases with no gene match: 5. This CDR3 comprises 15 residues. The CDR3 DNA follows: TGTGCCAGCAGCCAGACTAGCGGGAGTCCCAATGAGCAGTTCTTC. Residues: CASSQTSGSPNEQFF. The complete variable domain, with remaining parts taken from reference TRBV5-4 and TRBJ2-1, reads ETGVTQSPTHLIKTRGQQVTLRCSSQSGHNTVSWYQQALGQGPQFIFQYYREEENGRGNFPPRFSGLQFPNYSSELNVNALELDDSALYLCASSQTSGSPNEQFFGPGTRLTVL.

A note on this clonotype: A much larger clone is a single base away; this may be a read error. The chain combines TRBV24-1 with TRBJ1-2; no firm D call. V was cut by 4 bases and J by 2 bases, with 1 base left in between. Germline V gives CDR1 KGHDR, CDR2 SFDVKD. This CDR3 contains 11 residues. The CDR3 region is CATSDNYGYTF. The DNA for the CDR3 is TGTGCCACCAGTGACAACTATGGCTACACCTTC.

At least ten counts were recorded for this clonotype. The rearrangement uses TRBV20-1 and TRBJ2-3; D is undetermined. Germline V gene data show CDR1 as DFQATT and CDR2 as SNEGSKA (reference sequence). The ends were cut back, 3 bases at V and 6 bases at J, with 13 bases in the middle. The CDR3 loop spans 13 amino acids. The CDR3 loop reads CSASGEFGDTQYF. For the CDR3, the DNA is TGCAGTGCTAGTGGGGAATTCGGGGATACGCAGTATTTT.

This clonotype has a handful of counts. J is TRBJ1-6 and V is TRBV5-1; D remains ambiguous. This CDR3 region has 15 residues. Germline CDR1 reads SGHRS; CDR2 reads YFSETQ. Trimming shortened V by 1 base and J by 8 bases, and 13 bases separated the two germline ends. The CDR3 region has the DNA TGCGCCAGCAGCTTGACGGCAGCCGTAGATTCACCCCTCCACTTT. This sequence encodes CASSLTAAVDSPLHF.

This clonotype appeared many times. V gene TRBV25-1 combines with J gene TRBJ1-2; 10 bases agree with TRBD1. The V and J ends lost 4 bases and 7 bases, in that order; junction bases with no gene match: 12. The CDR3 loop spans 16 amino acids. The germline CDR1 and CDR2 sequences are MGHDK and SYGVNS. The CDR3 DNA is TGTGCCAGCAGTGCTCTCACCGGGACAGGGGCCAGTGGCTACACCTTC. Translating it yields CASSALTGTGASGYTF.

This clonotype was seen repeatedly, ten times or more. This rearrangement joins TRBV29-1 to TRBJ1-1, with D hard to call. V was cut by 6 bases and J by 1 base, with 18 bases left in between. CDR3 length equals 15 residues. From germline, CDR1 is SQVTM and CDR2 ANQGSEA. The CDR3 sequence: CSVADPRFGNTEAFF. CDR3 in DNA: TGCAGCGTCGCGGACCCGCGATTTGGGAACACTGAAGCTTTCTTT.

This clonotype showed up just a few times. The chain has TRBV3-1 and TRBJ2-2, with D possibly being TRBD1 (6 bases). Germline CDR1 reads LGHDT; CDR2 reads YNNKEL (reference sequence). V was shortened by 6 bases and J by 0 bases, with 11 bases between the two germline ends. CDR3 length: 15 residues. The CDR3 bases are TGTGCCAGCAGAACTACAGGGACGAACACCGGGGAGCTGTTTTTT. Translating gives CASRTTGTNTGELFF.

This chain links TRBV7-6 with TRBJ2-5; 10 nucleotides agree with TRBD1. The CDR3 has 14 amino acids. The V gene end was trimmed by 4 bases and the J gene end by 6 bases; junction bases not matched to a gene: 5. Germline V lookup: CDR1 SGHVS, CDR2 FNYEAQ. CDR3: CASSWTGGHKTQYF. The CDR3 DNA reads TGTGCCAGCAGCTGGACAGGGGGACATAAGACCCAGTACTTC.

This clonotype has a count of ten or more. J is TRBJ1-1 and V is TRBV6-2 or TRBV6-3; tentative D call: TRBD1 (5 bases). With 5 bases removed from V and 8 bases from J, the gap between germline ends came to 24 bases. CDR1 and CDR2 from the germline V gene are MNHEY and SVGEGT. This CDR3 has 16 amino acids. The CDR3 DNA sequence: TGTGCCAGCAGTCGACCGATTCAAGGAATCAGGGACGAAGCTTTCTTT. It yields the protein CASSRPIQGIRDEAFF.

This clonotype has more than one count but fewer than ten. This chain uses TRBV29-1 with TRBJ2-7; unclear D gene. CDR3 size: 14 residues. CDR1 is SQVTM, CDR2 ANQGSEA, per germline. Between the trimmed V and J ends, which lost 7 bases and 5 bases, there was a span of 21 bases. The CDR3 DNA is TGCAGCGCACTTTCGCGGCCCCCTGGAAACGAGCAGTACTTC. It yields the protein CSALSRPPGNEQYF.

This clonotype was counted at least ten times. CDR3 nucleotide sequence: TGCGCCAGCAGTGAGAAGCGGCTGTCCACCGGGGAGCTGTTTTTT. As protein: CASSEKRLSTGELFF. The chain links TRBV10-1 to TRBJ2-2; TRBD2 might be the D (5 bases). V was cut by 2 bases and J by 4 bases, with 11 bases left in between. Germline V lookup: CDR1 WNHNN, CDR2 SYGVQD (reference sequence). CDR3 length equals 15 residues.

This clonotype appeared many times. The chain recombines TRBV12-3 or TRBV12-4 with TRBJ1-6; 11 nucleotides line up with TRBD1. The CDR3 has 14 residues. V shed 6 bases and J 9 bases; nucleotides not matched to a gene: 4. DNA for the CDR3: TGTGCCAGCAGAATCGGGACAGGGGGTTCACCCCTCCACTTT. It yields the protein CASRIGTGGSPLHF.

This clonotype was counted a few times. The rearrangement joins TRBV7-6 to TRBJ2-3; D may correspond to TRBD1 or TRBD2 (6 bases each). There are 15 residues in the CDR3. V lost 2 bases and J 14 bases, leaving 23 bases between the germline ends. Germline CDR1 SGHVS, CDR2 FNYEAQ. This CDR3 is CASSLMGGDGERVYF. DNA of the CDR3: TGTGCCAGCAGCTTAATGGGGGGCGACGGGGAGAGGGTGTATTTT.

The chain has TRBV19 and TRBJ2-1, with 10 bases identical to TRBD2. Germline loops: CDR1 LNHDA, CDR2 SQIVND (reference sequence). V was clipped by 4 bases and J by 2 bases; unmatched bases: 2. This CDR3 is built from 15 residues. In nucleotides, the CDR3 is TGTGCCAGTAGTAAACTAGCGGGGACCTACAATGAGCAGTTCTTC. The encoded protein is CASSKLAGTYNEQFF.

This clonotype was seen many times. The J gene is TRBJ2-7, the V gene TRBV29-1; 9 positions agree with TRBD1. With V trimmed by 4 bases and J by 6 bases, 10 bases remained unmatched. CDR1 SQVTM and CDR2 ANQGSEA come from the germline V gene. The CDR3 spans 14 residues. CDR3 amino acids: CSVANRGLGSEQYF. The CDR3 nucleotides read TGCAGCGTTGCAAACAGGGGGCTAGGGAGCGAGCAGTACTTC.

This sequence joins TRBV5-1 and TRBJ2-7; a weak D match, TRBD2 (5 bases). The length of the CDR3 is 14 residues. CDR1 is SGHRS and CDR2 is YFSETQ in the germline V gene. V lost 0 bases and J lost 2, with 9 bases in between. CDR3 sequence: CASSLVAYPYEQYF. CDR3 bases: TGCGCCAGCAGCTTGGTAGCGTACCCCTACGAGCAGTACTTC.